The source of this TCR beta chain is a study of blood T cell repertoires in COVID-19. Study-wide context: COVID-19 samples, acute and convalescent, were from the United States, Italy and Spain.

V was clipped by 4 bases and J by 3 bases; unmatched bases: 6. This CDR3 has 16 residues. In germline, CDR1 is SGDLS, CDR2 YYNGEE. In the original analysis: Estimation of nucleated cell counts was performed using reference gene primer amplification. The assay was immunoSEQ multiplex PCR, and TCRdb's table has in-frame clones only and misses some. Clone size and the V and J calls come from that table; the DNA yielded D and trimming. The table has 120,000 to 150,000 clones, roughly four fifths seen once. This clonotype was obtained from a human donor with acute or convalescent COVID-19. The donor label of this sample is uncertain. Input material: peripheral blood. V is TRBV9 and J is TRBJ2-3, with 12 bases that match TRBD2. The CDR3 sequence is CASSPRLAGETDTQYF. DNA for the CDR3: TGTGCCAGCAGCCCCCGACTAGCGGGGGAGACAGATACGCAGTATTTT.